The text below deals with one T cell receptor beta chain. The assay, immunoSEQ v3.0, was run at survey level. Generated by immunoSEQ multiplex PCR, the TCRdb table keeps only in-frame clones and is missing some. The repertoire holds 15,000 to 20,000 clones, with 79% as singletons. The data were obtained in a study of long-term antiretroviral therapy in people with HIV. Study information: The earliest samples came from an era when ART typically awaited falling CD4 counts.

Specimens carried about 0.85-10 million cryopreserved PBMC before DNA extraction. CDR1 is MNHEY, CDR2 SVGAGI, per germline. The CDR3 runs to 15 residues. Deletions cut 6 bases from V and 5 bases from J, with 20 bases between. The V call is TRBV6-5, the J call TRBJ2-7, with D perhaps being TRBD1 or TRBD2 (6 bases each). This TCR derives from a man aged 25 to 45 with HIV. This specimen consisted of unsorted PBMCs, obtained at the start of antiretroviral therapy. CDR3 bases: TGTGCCAGCAGCTATACTGAGGGGGGCTACCACGAGCAGTACTTC. Translation: CASSYTEGGYHEQYF.